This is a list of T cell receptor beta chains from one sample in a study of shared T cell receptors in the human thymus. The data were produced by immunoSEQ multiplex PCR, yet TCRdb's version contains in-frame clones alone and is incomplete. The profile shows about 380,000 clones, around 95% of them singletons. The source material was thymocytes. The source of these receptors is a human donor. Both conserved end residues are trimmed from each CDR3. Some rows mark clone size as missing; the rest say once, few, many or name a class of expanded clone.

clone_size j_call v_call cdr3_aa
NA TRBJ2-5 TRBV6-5 ASSYSTGGQETQY
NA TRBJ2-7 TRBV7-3 ASSFRDSYEQY
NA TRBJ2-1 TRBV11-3 ASSLEVASGRIAEQF
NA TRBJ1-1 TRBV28 ASSFLQVLNTEAF
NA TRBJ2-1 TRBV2 ASKAGGLPSYNEQF
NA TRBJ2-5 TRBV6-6 ASSYVGSAQETQY
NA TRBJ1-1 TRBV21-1 ASIGRVGTEAF
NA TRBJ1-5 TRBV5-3 ARSLLRGNQPQH
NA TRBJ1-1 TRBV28 ATLGQTNTEAF
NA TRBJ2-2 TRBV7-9 ASTPGGWDTGELF
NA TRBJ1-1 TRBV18 ASPPGQGAGTEAF
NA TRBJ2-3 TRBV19 ATKTLVETSGRASGSTDTQY
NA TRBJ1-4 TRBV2 ASSGATNEKLF
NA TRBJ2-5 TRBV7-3 ASSLGEARETQY
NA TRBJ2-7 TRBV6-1 ASKGTQAYEQY
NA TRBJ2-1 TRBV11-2 ASSLGTSGHNEQF
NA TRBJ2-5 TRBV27 ASSFVQGASTQY
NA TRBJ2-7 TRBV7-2 ASSFPGGPLDSDEQY
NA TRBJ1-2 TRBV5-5 ASSLGVAGVEGYT
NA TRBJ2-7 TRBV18 ASSPRGRGTFSEQY
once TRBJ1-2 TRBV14 ASSLRTGRYYGYT
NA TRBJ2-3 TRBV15 ATSRDDRGGDTDTQY
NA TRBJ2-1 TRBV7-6 ASPTLAGENEQF
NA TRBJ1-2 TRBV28 ASSLGHPYTNNYGYT
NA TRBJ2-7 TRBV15 ATSSGIAGIYEQY
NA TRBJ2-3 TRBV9 ASSVGLEGMVKSSTDTQY
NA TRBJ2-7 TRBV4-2 ASSPGLADVYEQY
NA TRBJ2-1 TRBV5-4 ASSAPSYNEQF
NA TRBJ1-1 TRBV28 ASSLCPPRGSTEAF
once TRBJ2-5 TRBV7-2 ASSLAQQVVETQY
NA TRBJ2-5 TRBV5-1 ASSFFQGSGSRETQY
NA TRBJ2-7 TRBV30 ASDPSGSYEQY
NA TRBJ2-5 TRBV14 ASSQDLGPRSGRRETQY
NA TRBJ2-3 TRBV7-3 ASSRRGDGPSTDTQY
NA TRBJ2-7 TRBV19 ASSITASGNEQY
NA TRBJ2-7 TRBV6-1 ASSLQAYEQY
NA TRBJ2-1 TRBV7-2 ASSLALGPIKTGRNYNEQF
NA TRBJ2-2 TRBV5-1 ASSSVPGTGNTGELF
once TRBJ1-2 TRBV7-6 ASSSVPDRFFGYT
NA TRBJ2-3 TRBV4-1 ASSQQSTDTQY
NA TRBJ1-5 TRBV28 ASSFTGGSNQPQH
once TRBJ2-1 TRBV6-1 ASSGKPQGRRF
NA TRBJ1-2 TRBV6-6 ASIPNGGGVDYGYT
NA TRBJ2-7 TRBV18 ASSPRGQLYEQY
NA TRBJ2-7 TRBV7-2 ASSPSDWGFPNLPYEQY
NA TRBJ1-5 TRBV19 ASSPPIGRQPQH
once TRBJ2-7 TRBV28 ASSLCPRASGSPPIYEQY
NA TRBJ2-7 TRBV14 ASSQGNSYEQY
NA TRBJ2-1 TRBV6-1 ASSEAVQAAYNEQF
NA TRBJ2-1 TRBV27 ASRPGRAITDEQF
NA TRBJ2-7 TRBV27 ASSLDSSYEQY
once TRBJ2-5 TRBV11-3 ASSPAGTGDPETQY
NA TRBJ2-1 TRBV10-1 ASSEYFGDRKEQF